These 2 T cell receptor beta chains originate from one sample sequenced in a study of T cell responses to AZD1222 COVID-19 vaccine. Repertoires were generated with immunoSEQ multiplex PCR, while TCRdb's copy carries only in-frame clones and drops some. The sample holds about 120,000 clones, about 92% seen once. The sequencing here drew on peripheral blood, taken 28 days after the second AZD1222 dose. These receptors were taken from an adult who received the AZD1222 COVID-19 vaccine.

This clone was detected only once. This CDR3 is CASSLDGLYNSPLHF. The DNA of the CDR3 is TGCGCCAGCAGCTTGGACGGGCTGTATAATTCACCCCTCCACTTT. The J gene is TRBJ1-6, the V gene TRBV5-1; no definite D call. V dropped 0 bases and J dropped 4 bases, with 8 bases sitting between them. From germline, CDR1 is SGHRS and CDR2 YFSETQ. The CDR3 contains 15 residues.

The rearrangement links TRBV7-6 to TRBJ2-3; TRBD2 matches 11 bases. V shed 0 bases and J 0 bases; nucleotides not matched to a gene: 5. CDR3 length: 18 residues. Germline V lookup: CDR1 SGHVS, CDR2 FNYEAQ. The DNA of the CDR3 is TGTGCCAGCAGCTTAGCTAGAACTAGCGGGAGTAGCACAGATACGCAGTATTTT. Protein product: CASSLARTSGSSTDTQYF.